Shown below are 18 T cell receptor beta chains from a single sample sequenced in a study of regulatory T cells in long-lasting Graves disease. Through Arm-PCR of CDR3 regions and iRepertoire HTBI primers, TCR beta libraries were built. One entry per CDR3 protein, called by TCRdb with MiXCR from the multiplex PCR reads. The table shows roughly 410,000 distinct CDR3 sequences, with 14% to 15% occurring only once. Specified time point: newly diagnosed GD, antithyroid drugs for less than 3 months. PBMC-extracted RNA yielded the TCR library. The same data also contributed to another study, on T cells in Graves' hyperthyroidism and ophthalmopathy.

The sample was peripheral blood mononuclear cells (PBMCs), taken at new diagnosis, from a patient treated with antithyroid drugs. All receptors come from a woman in her thirties or forties with Graves disease.

This clonotype showed up many times. V gene TRBV12-3 or TRBV12-4 combines with J gene TRBJ1-5; no clear D gene. Trimming stripped 3 bases from V and 3 bases from J, with 9 bases between. This CDR3 is 14 amino acids long. This chain's CDR3 is CASSFGGINQPQHF. The CDR3 coding sequence is TGTGCCAGCAGTTTTGGAGGGATCAATCAGCCCCAGCATTTT.

Many counts were recorded for this clonotype. The chain is built from TRBV11-2 and TRBJ2-7, with 11 nucleotides matching TRBD2. Germline V gene lookup returns CDR1 SGHAT and CDR2 FQNNGV. The CDR3 has 17 amino acids. Trimming took 3 bases from V and 4 from J; bases not matched to a gene: 11. The DNA of the CDR3 is TGTGCCAGCAGCTTGACCTCCGGGACTAGCGGTCCTTACGAGCAGTACTTC. Its translation: CASSLTSGTSGPYEQYF.

This clonotype was counted many times. The CDR3 sequence: CASSLALRVEQFF. The CDR3 DNA follows: TGTGCCAGCAGCTTAGCGCTAAGGGTTGAGCAGTTCTTC. The chain carries TRBV7-2 and TRBJ2-1; D remains unclear. Germline V gene data show CDR1 as SGHTA and CDR2 as FQGNSA. The length of the CDR3 is 13 residues. V gave up 0 bases and J gave up 9 bases, with 9 bases separating them.

This chain uses TRBV7-3 with TRBJ1-2; no firm D call. The germline CDR1 and CDR2 sequences are SGHTA and FQGTGA. The CDR3 extends over 13 amino acids. Trimming took off 3 bases at V and 7 bases at J, with 12 bases between the two ends. This CDR3 is CASSFASLGGYTF. The CDR3 nucleotides are TGTGCCAGCAGCTTTGCCTCTTTGGGTGGCTACACCTTC.

The sample holds many counts of this clonotype. The CDR3 sequence is CASSLDYGGQQFF. DNA of the CDR3: TGTGCCAGCAGCTTAGATTACGGGGGGCAGCAGTTCTTC. The chain recombines TRBV11-2 with TRBJ2-1; maybe TRBD2 (7 bases). The CDR3 spans 13 residues. With 0 bases removed from V and 11 bases from J, the gap between germline ends came to 11 bases. Germline CDR1 and CDR2: SGHAT and FQNNGV.

There are a few counts of this clonotype. A junction boundary mismatches the germline segment, possibly from a read error. The chain carries TRBV24-1 and TRBJ2-7; 8 nucleotides match TRBD2. The CDR3 totals 14 residues. Looked up from germline, CDR1 is KGHDR and CDR2 is SFDVKD. This CDR3 is CATNDSSGSYEQYF. Here the CDR3 DNA reads TGTGCCACCAATGATTCCAGCGGGAGCTACGAGCAGTACTTC.

This clonotype was seen repeatedly, ten times or more. The rearrangement uses TRBV14 and TRBJ1-2, with D unclear. Trimming shortened V by 3 bases and J by 4 bases, and 18 bases separated the two germline ends. This CDR3 is built from 16 residues. Germline CDR1 SGHDN, CDR2 FVKESK. CDR3 protein: CASSQSSVGSAYGYTF. The CDR3 DNA sequence: TGTGCCAGCAGCCAGTCATCGGTAGGGTCGGCCTATGGCTACACCTTC.

This clonotype was detected many times. The rearrangement uses TRBV7-8 and TRBJ2-5; D is unclear. The germline gives CDR1 SGHVS, CDR2 FQNEAQ. Trimming pared 5 bases from V and 1 base from J, leaving 11 bases between. The length of the CDR3 is 14 residues. The DNA for the CDR3 is TGTGCCAGCAGCCCCATAGCAGCCCAAGAGACCCAGTACTTC. It codes for CASSPIAAQETQYF.

This clonotype was counted ten times or more. The rearrangement links TRBV5-1 to TRBJ2-5; 7 positions match TRBD2. The trim removed 4 bases at V and 2 bases at J, leaving 14 bases unmatched. In germline, CDR1 is SGHRS, CDR2 YFSETQ. The CDR3 runs to 17 residues. The CDR3 DNA reads TGCGCCAGCAGCCAAACGCCAGGGAGGGCAGGGCAAGAGACCCAGTACTTC. Translation gives CASSQTPGRAGQETQYF.

This clonotype has only a few counts. This chain uses TRBV19 with TRBJ2-4, with D perhaps TRBD1 (6 bases). The ends were cut back, 5 bases at V and 7 bases at J, with 15 bases in the middle. The CDR3 has 14 amino acids. Germline V gene sequence: CDR1 LNHDA, CDR2 SQIVND (reference sequence). The CDR3 sequence is CASSLSGVGNIQYF. The CDR3 DNA reads TGTGCCAGTAGTCTATCAGGGGTAGGGAACATTCAGTACTTC. The full variable domain, completed using reference TRBV19 and TRBJ2-4, is DGGITQSPKYLFRKEGQNVTLSCEQNLNHDAMYWYRQDPGQGLRLIYYSQIVNDFQKGDIAEGYSVSREKKESFPLTVTSAQKNPTAFYLCASSLSGVGNIQYFGAGTRLSVL.

This clonotype showed up many times. This chain links TRBV7-2 with TRBJ2-1; 7 bases are a match to TRBD2. The CDR3 is 14 amino acids. Losses at the gene ends were 5 bases for V and 6 bases for J; bases not matched to a gene: 7. Germline V gene data show CDR1 as SGHTA and CDR2 as FQGNSA. As DNA, the CDR3 is TGTGCCAGCAGCCAAAGGGGCGGGAGCAATGAGCAGTTCTTC. It specifies CASSQRGGSNEQFF.

This clonotype has at least ten counts. The V and J genes are TRBV28 and TRBJ2-1, with TRBD1 matching 8 bases. CDR1 and CDR2 (germline): MDHEN, SYDVKM. This CDR3 has 16 residues. V was clipped by 10 bases and J by 0 bases; unmatched bases: 11. This CDR3 is CAIHGGTGGSYNEQFF. The CDR3 nucleotides read TGTGCCATTCACGGTGGCACAGGGGGCTCCTACAATGAGCAGTTCTTC.

About this clonotype: This sequence may be a read error, since a much larger clone differs from it by one base. The chain carries TRBV19 and TRBJ1-2; TRBD1 agrees at 7 bases. Germline lookup yields CDR1 LNHDA and CDR2 SQIVND (reference sequence). Unmatched junction bases numbered 13, after V lost 7 bases and J lost 8 bases. The CDR3 runs to 14 residues. CDR3 region: CASKGTESEEGYTF. CDR3 in DNA: TGTGCCAGTAAGGGGACAGAATCCGAAGAGGGCTACACCTTC.

There are a few counts of this clonotype. The chain couples TRBV11-3 to TRBJ2-1; 11 nucleotides line up with TRBD2. V lost 5 bases and J lost 6; bases outside the gene matches: 6. The length of the CDR3 is 15 residues. Looked up from germline, CDR1 is SGHNT and CDR2 is YENEEA. As DNA, the CDR3 is TGTGCCAGCAGCCATCGACTAGCGGGACTCAATGAGCAGTTCTTC. It encodes CASSHRLAGLNEQFF. Filled out from reference TRBV11-3 and TRBJ2-1, the complete variable domain reads EAGVVQSPRYKIIEKKQPVAFWCNPISGHNTLYWYLQNLGQGPELLIRYENEEAVDDSQLPKDRFSAERLKGVDSTLKIQPAELGDSAVYLCASSHRLAGLNEQFFGPGTRLTVL.

In this sample, this clonotype turned up many times. This sequence joins TRBV28 and TRBJ1-2, with D possibly being TRBD1 (5 bases). This CDR3 has 12 amino acids. CDR1 and CDR2 from the germline V gene are MDHEN and SYDVKM. Trimming took 6 bases from V and 8 from J, leaving 13 bases between them. CDR3 in DNA: TGTGCCAGCAGAACACAGGCAGACGGCTACACCTTC. Translating gives CASRTQADGYTF.

The rearrangement uses TRBV7-2 and TRBJ1-3; D ambiguous. V dropped 5 bases and J dropped 3 bases, with 14 bases sitting between them. The CDR3 spans 15 residues. The germline V gene has CDR1 SGHTA and CDR2 FQGNSA. The CDR3 DNA follows: TGTGCCAGCAGCCCCTACCGGTCAGGTGGAAACACCATATATTTT. The encoded protein is CASSPYRSGGNTIYF.

This clonotype was picked up many times. This chain connects TRBV28 to TRBJ2-1, with D unresolved. The germline V gene has CDR1 MDHEN and CDR2 SYDVKM. V lost 1 base and J lost 4, with 5 bases in between. The CDR3 runs to 13 residues. CDR3 sequence: CASSLSDYNEQFF. The DNA of the CDR3 is TGTGCCAGCAGTTTATCAGATTACAATGAGCAGTTCTTC.

This clonotype was found many times. The gene calls are TRBV27 and TRBJ2-2; D perhaps matches TRBD1 (8 bases). The germline V gene has CDR1 MNHEY and CDR2 SMNVEV (reference sequence). The length of the CDR3 is 15 residues. V was trimmed by 6 bases and J by 8 bases, leaving 19 bases between them. This chain's CDR3 is CASSRTGFGGGELFF. CDR3 coding DNA: TGTGCCAGCAGCCGGACAGGGTTCGGGGGGGGGGAGCTGTTTTTT.